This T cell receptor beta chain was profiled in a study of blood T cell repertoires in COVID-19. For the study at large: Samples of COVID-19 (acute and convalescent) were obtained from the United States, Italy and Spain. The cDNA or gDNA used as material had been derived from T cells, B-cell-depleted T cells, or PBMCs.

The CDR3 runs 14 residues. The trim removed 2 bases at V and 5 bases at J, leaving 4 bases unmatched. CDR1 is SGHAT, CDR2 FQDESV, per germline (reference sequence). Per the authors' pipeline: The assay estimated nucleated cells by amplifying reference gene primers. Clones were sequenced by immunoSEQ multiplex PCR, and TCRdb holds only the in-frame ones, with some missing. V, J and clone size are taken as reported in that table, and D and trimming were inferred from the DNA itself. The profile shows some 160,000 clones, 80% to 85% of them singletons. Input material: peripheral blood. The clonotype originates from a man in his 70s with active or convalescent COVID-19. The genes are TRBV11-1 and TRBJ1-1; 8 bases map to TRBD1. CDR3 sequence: CASSLNRGRTEAFF. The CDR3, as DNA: TGTGCCAGCAGCTTAAACAGGGGGAGGACTGAAGCTTTCTTT.